This TCR beta chain was recovered during a study of blood T cell repertoires in COVID-19. At the level of the study: Sites in the United States, Italy and Spain provided acute and convalescent COVID-19 samples. The analysed material was cDNA or gDNA that came from T cells, B-cell-depleted T cells, or PBMCs.

In the original workflow: Amplification with reference gene primers provided the estimates of nucleated cell counts. Assay used: immunoSEQ multiplex PCR; TCRdb lists only in-frame clones, some missing. That table supplies the V and J calls and clone size; D and trimming were determined from the DNA. The sample includes 95,000 to 110,000 clones, roughly 89% of them seen just once. The germline gives CDR1 SGHNT, CDR2 YYREEE (reference sequence). The V segment lost 3 bases and the J segment 0 bases; nucleotides outside the gene matches: 7. The CDR3 has 16 residues. This receptor was identified in a human donor in a cohort sampled during active COVID-19. The sequenced sample was peripheral blood. This chain uses TRBV5-4 with TRBJ2-7; 9 bases agree with TRBD1. The CDR3 DNA is TGTGCCAGCAGCTCCGGACAGGGGAAAACCTCCTACGAGCAGTACTTC. Translating gives CASSSGQGKTSYEQYF.